The T cell receptor beta chain under discussion was sequenced for a study of blood T cell repertoires in COVID-19. Study information: Specimens from acute and convalescent COVID-19 originated in the United States, Italy and Spain. From T cells, B-cell-depleted T cells, or PBMCs came the material, which was cDNA or gDNA.

With V trimmed by 6 bases and J by 5 bases, 8 bases remained unmatched. This CDR3 has 14 residues. Germline CDR1 reads MDHEN; CDR2 reads SYDVKM. Original processing methods: Quantification of nucleated cells was approximated via reference gene primer amplification. Method: immunoSEQ multiplex PCR; TCRdb's copy keeps in-frame clones and lacks some. V and J calls and clone size come straight from that table; D and trimming were deduced from the DNA. The profile shows under 300,000 clones, about 80% of them singletons. Sample: peripheral blood. J is TRBJ2-5 and V is TRBV28; 8 positions match TRBD2. The sequence came from a woman aged 80 or older with active or convalescent COVID-19. The CDR3 region has the DNA TGTGCCAGCAGCCTCCTAGCGGGCGGGGAGACCCAGTACTTC. It yields the protein CASSLLAGGETQYF.